What follows are 17 T cell receptor beta chains derived from one specimen sequenced in a study of T cell responses to AZD1222 COVID-19 vaccine. Assay: immunoSEQ multiplex PCR; the TCRdb copy retains only in-frame clones and omits some. The sample records some 180,000 clones, about 90% being singletons. The material sequenced was peripheral blood, taken 28 days after the second AZD1222 dose. These receptors were collected from an adult who received the AZD1222 COVID-19 vaccine.

The rearrangement uses TRBV5-4 and TRBJ1-1, with D unclear. The CDR3 extends over 15 amino acids. CDR1 and CDR2 (germline): SGHNT, YYREEE (reference sequence). The V end was cut by 2 bases, the J end by 0 bases, with 11 bases between. The DNA of the CDR3 is TGTGCCAGCAGCTTTTTACCAAATATGAACACTGAAGCTTTCTTT. Translated: CASSFLPNMNTEAFF.

This clone has just one count. This chain uses TRBV2 with TRBJ2-3; D gene uncertain. CDR3 length: 14 amino acids. Looked up from germline, CDR1 is SNHLY and CDR2 is FYNNEI. The V gene lost 5 bases and the J gene lost 4 bases, with 13 bases spanning the gap. Here the CDR3 reads CASSRSLTADTQYF. DNA for the CDR3: TGTGCCAGCAGTCGCAGTCTCACCGCAGATACGCAGTATTTT.

The rearrangement links TRBV28 to TRBJ1-1, with 7 bases identical to TRBD1. There are 14 residues in the CDR3. V lost 2 bases and J lost 3; bases outside the gene matches: 3. The germline V gene encodes CDR1 MDHEN and CDR2 SYDVKM. The CDR3 is CASSLQQGHTEAFF. The CDR3, as DNA: TGTGCCAGCAGTTTACAACAGGGGCACACTGAAGCTTTCTTT. The full variable domain, its missing parts supplied by reference TRBV28 and TRBJ1-1, is DVKVTQSSRYLVKRTGEKVFLECVQDMDHENMFWYRQDPGLGLRLIYFSYDVKMKEKGDIPEGYSVSREKKERFSLILESASTNQTSMYLCASSLQQGHTEAFFGQGTRLTVV.

The genes are TRBV6-5 and TRBJ1-6; D is possibly TRBD1 (5 bases). V lost 0 bases and J 7 bases, leaving 10 bases between the germline ends. This CDR3 has 15 amino acids. The V gene's germline CDR1 is MNHEY and CDR2 SVGAGI. Here the CDR3 reads CASSYSEGTNSPLHF. The CDR3 DNA reads TGTGCCAGCAGTTACTCGGAGGGGACCAATTCACCCCTCCACTTT.

This clone was detected only once. V is TRBV6-2 or TRBV6-3 and J is TRBJ2-7, with 7 bases matching TRBD2. Germline V gene data show CDR1 as MNHEY and CDR2 as SVGEGT. The CDR3 is 15 residues long. V shed 2 bases, J shed 5 bases, and the junction held 9 bases outside the gene matches. The CDR3 is CASSYGVGTTHEQYF. The CDR3 nucleotides read TGTGCCAGCAGTTACGGAGTGGGGACTACCCACGAGCAGTACTTC.

The chain joins TRBV3-1 (or the pseudogene TRBV3-2) to TRBJ1-5; a weak D match, TRBD1 (6 bases). CDR1 LGHDT and CDR2 YNNKEL come from the germline V gene (reference sequence). The CDR3 runs to 16 residues. Between the trimmed V and J ends, which lost 3 bases and 4 bases, there was a span of 16 bases. The CDR3 loop reads CASSHGTLKGNQPQHF. Written as DNA, the CDR3 is TGTGCCAGCAGCCACGGGACACTAAAAGGGAATCAGCCCCAGCATTTT.

CDR3 residues: CASSLAGGSGNEQFF. DNA for the CDR3: TGTGCCAGCAGCTTAGCGGGAGGCAGTGGTAATGAGCAGTTCTTC. V gene TRBV11-2 combines with J gene TRBJ2-1; 7 bases map to TRBD2. This CDR3 region has 15 residues. CDR1 is SGHAT and CDR2 is FQNNGV in the germline V gene. V lost 1 base, J lost 7 bases, and 7 bases stayed unmatched. The complete variable domain, with remaining parts taken from reference TRBV11-2 and TRBJ2-1, reads EAGVAQSPRYKIIEKRQSVAFWCNPISGHATLYWYQQILGQGPKLLIQFQNNGVVDDSQLPKDRFSAERLKGVDSTLKIQPAKLEDSAVYLCASSLAGGSGNEQFFGPGTRLTVL.

The rearrangement joins TRBV4-2 to TRBJ1-2; TRBD1 agrees at 11 bases. This CDR3 is 16 amino acids long. J was trimmed by 4 bases and V by 0 bases; bases with no gene match: 4. CDR1 is LGHNA, CDR2 YNFKEQ, per germline. Here the CDR3 reads CASSQDGTGGGYGYTF. CDR3 coding DNA: TGTGCCAGCAGCCAAGATGGGACAGGGGGTGGCTATGGCTACACCTTC.

V is TRBV10-3 and J is TRBJ1-2; perhaps TRBD1 as D (5 bases). Germline V CDR1 and CDR2: ENHRY, SYGVKD. The CDR3 has 15 amino acids. Trimming cost V 10 bases and J 7 bases, with 25 bases left between them. The CDR3 reads CASRRGDGLWIGYTF. The CDR3 DNA reads as TGTGCCAGTCGTCGTGGGGACGGTCTATGGATTGGCTACACCTTC.

The chain has TRBV27 and TRBJ1-6, with D uncertain. The V gene's germline CDR1 is MNHEY and CDR2 SMNVEV (reference sequence). This CDR3 comprises 14 residues. V shed 8 bases and J shed 5 bases, with 13 bases lying between them. CDR3 protein: CASRWQADNSPLHF. CDR3 nucleotides: TGTGCCAGCCGCTGGCAGGCAGATAATTCACCCCTCCACTTT.

The rearrangement joins TRBV7-3 to TRBJ1-2; TRBD1 aligns across 9 bases. V trimming: 5 bases; J trimming: 6 bases; junction bases outside the gene matches: 4. The CDR3 runs 13 residues. The germline V gene encodes CDR1 SGHTA and CDR2 FQGTGA. DNA for the CDR3: TGTGCCAGCAGCCACACAGGGGGCGATGGCTACACCTTC. It encodes CASSHTGGDGYTF.

The chain couples TRBV7-8 to TRBJ2-7; unclear D gene. The CDR3 totals 14 residues. The germline V gene encodes CDR1 SGHVS and CDR2 FQNEAQ. Trimming took 0 bases from V and 6 from J, leaving 12 bases between them. CDR3 sequence (DNA): TGTGCCAGCAGCTTAGCTCGTCCTCCCCCCGAGCAGTACTTC. Protein: CASSLARPPPEQYF.

The chain combines TRBV4-3 with TRBJ2-1; TRBD2 aligns across 10 bases. Germline loops: CDR1 LGHNA, CDR2 YSLEER. V shed 0 bases, J shed 4 bases, and the junction held 6 bases outside the gene matches. This CDR3 has 17 residues. The CDR3 spells CASSQDLPSGGYNEQFF. The CDR3 DNA reads as TGCGCCAGCAGCCAAGATCTCCCTAGCGGGGGATACAATGAGCAGTTCTTC.

The chain uses TRBV4-1 and TRBJ2-1; TRBD2 agrees at 9 bases. Germline CDR1 MGHRA, CDR2 YSYEKL. The CDR3 contains 19 residues. The V segment lost 0 bases and the J segment 7 bases; nucleotides outside the gene matches: 16. The CDR3 loop is CASSQDWSGGRRAVNEQFF. In DNA form, the CDR3 reads TGCGCCAGCAGCCAAGATTGGAGCGGGGGGAGAAGGGCTGTTAATGAGCAGTTCTTC.

The rearrangement uses TRBV7-3 and TRBJ2-1; D remains ambiguous. Germline-derived CDR1 and CDR2 are SGHTA and FQGTGA. Deletions cut 2 bases from V and 8 bases from J, with 13 bases between. The CDR3 extends over 14 amino acids. CDR3: CASSLGVDSDEQFF. In DNA, the CDR3 is TGTGCCAGCAGCTTAGGGGTAGATTCCGATGAGCAGTTCTTC.

This chain connects TRBV7-9 to TRBJ1-3; 8 bases fit TRBD1. V lost 3 bases, J lost 6 bases, and 10 bases stayed unmatched. Germline V gives CDR1 SEHNR, CDR2 FQNEAQ (reference sequence). The CDR3 is made up of 16 amino acids. DNA for the CDR3: TGTGCCAGCAGCTTCCCCCCTGGACAGGGACAAAACACCATATATTTT. Translating it yields CASSFPPGQGQNTIYF.

This chain links TRBV7-2 with TRBJ1-1; D not resolved. CDR1 SGHTA and CDR2 FQGNSA come from the germline V gene. The CDR3 length is 13 residues. Trimming cost V 6 bases and J 5 bases, with 13 bases left between them. As DNA, the CDR3 is TGTGCCAGCAGGTGGTCACGGACGACTGAAGCTTTCTTT. Translated, it gives CASRWSRTTEAFF.